These 20 T cell receptor beta chains were all obtained from the same sample, sequenced in a study of graft-versus-host responses after intestinal transplantation. What these receptors recognize is not known. Data came from immunoSEQ multiplex PCR; TCRdb stores just in-frame clones and leaves some out. Among some 120,000 clones listed, about 92% were seen once. The sample here was unstimulated CD4+ T cells sorted from spleen or lymph node cells, taken before transplant. These receptors came from a human donor who was the organ donor for an intestinal transplant.

V is TRBV4-2 and J is TRBJ1-5, with TRBD1 as a possible D gene (6 bases). Trimming removed 4 bases at V and 2 bases at J, with 15 bases between. Germline lookup yields CDR1 LGHNA and CDR2 YNFKEQ. This CDR3 is built from 16 residues. The CDR3 protein is CASSPGQFSGNQPQHF. The CDR3 coding sequence is TGTGCCAGCAGCCCAGGACAGTTTTCGGGCAATCAGCCCCAGCATTTT.

This clone occurred once. This chain connects TRBV6-1 to TRBJ1-5; 8 bases fit TRBD1. CDR1 and CDR2 (germline): MNHNS, SASEGT. With 6 bases clipped from V and 3 bases from J, the junction kept 4 bases outside the gene matches. The CDR3 has 14 amino acids. For the CDR3, the DNA is TGTGCCAGCAGAAGGACAGGGTCCAATCAGCCCCAGCATTTT. It yields the protein CASRRTGSNQPQHF.

The chain couples TRBV29-1 to TRBJ1-1, with no clear D. The germline V gene encodes CDR1 SQVTM and CDR2 ANQGSEA. The CDR3 runs 11 residues. The ends were cut back, 0 bases at V and 5 bases at J, with 4 bases in the middle. CDR3: CSVEERTEAFF. The CDR3 nucleotides read TGCAGCGTTGAAGAACGGACTGAAGCTTTCTTT. Full variable domain (rest looked up from reference TRBV29-1 and TRBJ1-1): SAVISQKPSRDICQRGTSLTIQCQVDSQVTMMFWYRQQPGQSLTLIATANQGSEATYESGFVIDKFPISRPNLTFSTLTVSNMSPEDSSIYLCSVEERTEAFFGQGTRLTVV.

The CDR3 coding sequence is TGTGCCAGCAGCGTGGTCGGACTAAACGAGCAGTACTTC. The encoded protein is CASSVVGLNEQYF. V gene TRBV5-6 combines with J gene TRBJ2-7; tentatively, D is TRBD2 (6 bases). This CDR3 has 13 residues. The ends were cut back, 4 bases at V and 5 bases at J, with 13 bases in the middle. Germline-derived CDR1 and CDR2 are SGHDT and YYEEEE.

This clone was counted between two and nine times. The rearrangement joins TRBV10-1 to TRBJ1-4; unclear D gene. The CDR3 runs 14 residues. Germline-derived CDR1 and CDR2 are WNHNN and SYGVQD (reference sequence). Trimming pared 3 bases from V and 1 base from J, leaving 6 bases between. This chain's CDR3 is CASSDQETNEKLFF. For the CDR3, the DNA is TGCGCCAGCAGTGACCAGGAAACTAATGAAAAACTGTTTTTT.

The V gene is TRBV11-2, the J gene TRBJ2-5; 11 nucleotides align to TRBD2. V shed 4 bases, J shed 9 bases, and the junction held 4 bases outside the gene matches. This CDR3 has 13 residues. CDR1 and CDR2 from the germline V gene are SGHAT and FQNNGV. CDR3 bases: TGTGCCAGCAGCTCGACTAGCGGGACGCCCCAGTACTTC. This sequence encodes CASSSTSGTPQYF.

V is TRBV7-8 and J is TRBJ2-7, with D possibly TRBD2 on 6 matching bases. CDR1 and CDR2 (germline): SGHVS, FQNEAQ. This CDR3 is built from 14 residues. Trimming stripped 0 bases from V and 3 bases from J, with 9 bases between. The CDR3 region is CASSLASGDYEQYF. In DNA, the CDR3 is TGTGCCAGCAGCTTAGCCTCGGGGGACTACGAGCAGTACTTC.

This chain links TRBV5-8 with TRBJ2-1, with 7 bases aligning to TRBD2. Per the germline V gene, CDR1 is SGHTS and CDR2 is YDEGEE. The J segment lost 0 bases and the V segment lost 0 bases, leaving 0 bases of the junction unmatched. This CDR3 spans 15 amino acids. CDR3 sequence reads: CASSLGGSSYNEQFF. In DNA form, the CDR3 reads TGTGCCAGCAGCTTGGGCGGGAGCTCCTACAATGAGCAGTTCTTC.

As to this clone: Compared with germline, one end of the junction differs, possibly owing to a read error. The V call is TRBV7-7, the J call TRBJ2-3, with 9 positions matching TRBD2. The germline CDR1 and CDR2 sequences are SSHAT and FNYEAQ (reference sequence). The CDR3 totals 15 residues. The CDR3 loop reads CASSPTSGPTDTQYF. The CDR3 DNA reads as TGTGCTAGCAGTCCGACTAGCGGTCCCACAGATACGCAGTATTTT.

CDR3 residues: CAWSVPKGGYTF. The CDR3 nucleotides read TGTGCCTGGAGTGTACCTAAGGGTGGCTACACCTTC. This chain joins TRBV30 and TRBJ1-2; D is undetermined. This CDR3 has 12 amino acids. Germline CDR1 reads GTSNPN; CDR2 reads SVGIG (reference sequence). Trimming pared 0 bases from V and 7 bases from J, leaving 9 bases between.

The chain has TRBV28 and TRBJ1-2, with D hard to call. Germline CDR1 and CDR2: MDHEN and SYDVKM. Trimming took off 5 bases at V and 0 bases at J, with 7 bases between the two ends. This CDR3 has 13 amino acids. The CDR3 protein is CASSPTPNYGYTF. The CDR3 DNA is TGTGCCAGCAGTCCTACTCCTAACTATGGCTACACCTTC.

This chain uses TRBV2 with TRBJ2-5, with a weak D call TRBD2 (5 bases). Germline values: CDR1 SNHLY, CDR2 FYNNEI. CDR3 length equals 14 residues. V lost 6 bases, J lost 1 base, and 12 bases lay in between. CDR3 residues: CASSGIAPQETQYF. CDR3 bases: TGTGCCAGCAGCGGTATAGCGCCCCAAGAGACCCAGTACTTC.

The V call is TRBV4-2, the J call TRBJ2-1, with 14 bases matching TRBD2. The germline V gene has CDR1 LGHNA and CDR2 YNFKEQ. The CDR3 spans 17 residues. Trimming cost V 1 base and J 6 bases; bases outside gene matches: 5. The CDR3, as DNA: TGTGCCAGCAGCCAAGTTGCCGGGACTAGCGGGGGCAATGAGCAGTTCTTC. It specifies CASSQVAGTSGGNEQFF.

CDR3 DNA: TGTGCCAGCAGCCAAGTCTTGTGGAGAGGGACAGATACGCAGTATTTT. It codes for CASSQVLWRGTDTQYF. The genes are TRBV4-2 and TRBJ2-3; D may be TRBD2 (5 bases). There are 16 residues in the CDR3. Trimming cost V 1 base and J 3 bases, with 14 bases left between them. CDR1 and CDR2 from the germline V gene are LGHNA and YNFKEQ.

The V call is TRBV20-1, the J call TRBJ2-5; tentative D call: TRBD1 (5 bases). V lost 2 bases to trimming and J lost 5 bases, with 6 bases between them. CDR3 length equals 11 residues. Germline values: CDR1 DFQATT, CDR2 SNEGSKA (reference sequence). The CDR3 sequence: CSARKGETQYF. The CDR3 region has the DNA TGCAGTGCTAGAAAGGGGGAGACCCAGTACTTC.

This chain joins TRBV2 and TRBJ1-2; D remains ambiguous. Germline V CDR1 and CDR2: SNHLY, FYNNEI. The CDR3 sequence is 14 residues long. V was clipped by 1 base and J by 4 bases, with 10 bases between them. The CDR3 sequence: CASSEEVGFYGYTF. The CDR3 DNA sequence: TGTGCCAGCAGTGAAGAGGTCGGATTCTATGGCTACACCTTC.

Regarding this clone: Other nucleotide sequences in the sample specify the same CDR3. This chain joins TRBV30 and TRBJ1-2; D is perhaps TRBD1 (6 bases). V dropped 0 bases and J dropped 4 bases, with 6 bases sitting between them. The germline CDR1 and CDR2 sequences are GTSNPN and SVGIG (reference sequence). The CDR3 runs to 12 residues. The CDR3 sequence is CAWSVGGYGYTF. The CDR3 DNA reads as TGTGCCTGGAGTGTAGGGGGCTATGGCTACACCTTC.

The J gene is TRBJ2-7, the V gene TRBV7-8, with unresolved D. Trimming took 1 base from V and 9 from J, leaving 7 bases between them. From germline, CDR1 is SGHVS and CDR2 FQNEAQ. CDR3 size: 11 residues. The CDR3 here is CASSLGIGQYF. For the CDR3, the DNA is TGTGCCAGCAGCTTAGGGATTGGGCAGTACTTC.

The chain links TRBV7-8 to TRBJ1-1; 7 bases are a match to TRBD1. With 1 base clipped from V and 4 bases from J, the junction kept 0 bases outside the gene matches. This CDR3 is 13 amino acids long. Germline V gene sequence: CDR1 SGHVS, CDR2 FQNEAQ. CDR3 in amino acids: CASSLGQGTEAFF. CDR3 sequence (DNA): TGTGCCAGCAGCTTAGGACAGGGCACTGAAGCTTTCTTT.

Here the CDR3 DNA reads TGTGCCAGCAGTCACCTACCGCGGACGGGCATTTCGAACACCGGGGAGCTGTTTTTT. Amino acid sequence: CASSHLPRTGISNTGELFF. V and J are TRBV28 and TRBJ2-2; D gene ambiguous. V lost 5 bases and J lost 0, with 22 bases in between. The CDR3 consists of 19 residues. Germline lookup yields CDR1 MDHEN and CDR2 SYDVKM.